Here is one TCR beta chain with its context. This record comes from a study of shared clonotypes between healthy human individuals. Only in-frame clones appear in the TCRdb table, and some are missing; sequencing was by immunoSEQ multiplex PCR. The data contain about a million clones, over 60% of them singletons. V lost 4 bases, J lost 0 bases, and 9 bases lay in between. Per the germline V gene, CDR1 is SQVTM and CDR2 is ANQGSEA. The CDR3 sequence is 13 residues long. The chain is built from TRBV29-1 and TRBJ1-1; D uncertain. Source material: memory CD4+ T cells sorted from blood. Subset in this sample: CD45RA-negative fraction. The clonotype originates from a man aged 18 to 29 in good health. As DNA, the CDR3 is TGCAGCGTTGGCACCAGCATGAACACTGAAGCTTTCTTT. Protein sequence: CSVGTSMNTEAFF.